This T cell receptor (beta chain) came from a study of human T cells and chemical hapten exposure. Per the germline V gene, CDR1 is SNHLY and CDR2 is FYNNEI. The CDR3 is 17 residues long. V shed 6 bases, J shed 0 bases, and the junction held 11 bases outside the gene matches. Time point here: healthy volunteer bleed at 2 weeks. Extraction yielded total RNA from whole blood (unfractionated). TCRdb independently ran MiXCR on the RACE reads; one entry per CDR3 protein. The sample includes 30,000 or so distinct CDR3 sequences, less than 8% of them seen just once. This clonotype was counted between two and nine times.

The sequencing sample was made of whole blood. The TCR sequence derives from a human donor in good health. Some clones in this sample may be carry-over from other donors' samples. J is TRBJ2-3 and V is TRBV2, with 8 bases lining up with TRBD2. The CDR3 reads CASRGVSGMTSTDTQYF. The CDR3 region has the DNA TGTGCCAGCAGGGGCGTTAGCGGGATGACTAGCACAGATACGCAGTATTTT.